This TCR beta chain was sequenced in a study of T cells in Graves' hyperthyroidism and ophthalmopathy. The study, taken as a whole, reports: Most clonotypes expanded in the thyroid (above 0.001) were also present in blood.

Graves' hyperthyroidism was deemed stable given no ophthalmopathy progression within 18 months. Each diagnosis drew on symptoms, thyroxine, TRAb, thyroid ultrasound and orbital computed tomography findings. RNA transcripts yielded amplified TCR beta CDR3 regions. A set of HTBI primers served as the primers for a first-round RT-PCR of the TCR CDR3. TCRdb independently ran MiXCR on the multiplex PCR reads; one entry per CDR3 protein. The table shows some 400,000 distinct CDR3 sequences, with around 14% occurring only once. Per the germline V gene, CDR1 is DFQATT and CDR2 is SNEGSKA (reference sequence). V was trimmed by 2 bases and J by 7 bases, leaving 11 bases between them. This CDR3 has 13 amino acids. The sample holds many counts of this clonotype. Its specificity is not known.

The chain recombines TRBV20-1 with TRBJ2-2; the D is unclear. Sequenced sample: blood. The sequence was collected from a woman aged 55 to 70 with Graves' hyperthyroidism. For the CDR3, the DNA is TGCAGTGCTAGAAGACGGGCAATCGGGGAGCTGTTTTTT. Its protein is CSARRRAIGELFF.